This T cell receptor beta chain was retrieved from a study of human T cells and chemical hapten exposure (dated by TCRdb to the early 2020s). For context, the study as a whole: The libraries were sequenced as a pool, and the TCR yield per sample differed mostly because of small variations in library volumes within the pool. From each blood RNA sample, both TCR alpha and TCR beta chains were sequenced. Peripheral blood TCR repertoire changes were tracked in vivo in alopecia patients during primary and secondary sensitization to the hapten diphenylcyclopropenone (DPC). General study outcomes and caveats: After repeated subsampling, the strength of the expansion versus patch-test correlation and the threshold at which it became significant changed. DPC sensitization did not change the number of TCRs with a frequency above 1 in 1000, and there was no evidence of changes in global repertoire structure.

CDR1 MNHEY and CDR2 SVGAGI are derived from the germline V gene. V trim: 8 bases; J trim: 7 bases; unmatched bases: 10. CDR3 length: 14 amino acids, cysteine to phenylalanine. Just the 42-base CDR3 DNA is kept, in frame starting at base 1. Libraries were built with RACE. The run used a NextSeq 500. During library preparation, unique molecular identifiers were attached to individual cDNA molecules so that TCRs could be counted quantitatively and reproducibly. As for how the authors treated the data: A median of about 100,000 TCRs per sample was observed, with a range of about 20,000 to 750,000. V, J and CDR3 annotation of the TCR reads was performed with the Decombinator software suite. Every sample was subsampled to the same number of TCRs (28,000) for the PS versus PT1 abundance plots. TCRs were defined as expanded if absent before sensitization and observed at least eight times at the 2-week time point. TCRdb reworked the public reads: Q25 trimming with fastp, MiXCR clone assembly, productive beta chains retained. Each entry is one CDR3 protein sequence, shown with its most common DNA and genes. The V and J calls were determined by TCRdb, not by the authors. This sample is represented by under 90,000 distinct CDR3 sequences; over 8.5% of them were singletons. The ten largest clonotypes hold around 1.6% of the sample.

This specimen's time point label, per the study, means: healthy volunteer bleed at 6 weeks. Unfractionated whole blood was collected in Tempus Blood RNA tubes, and total RNA was extracted from that blood. Roughly 5 healthy volunteers served as TCR sequencing controls and were bled at day 0, 2 weeks and 6 weeks. This clonotype was seen a few times. Its antigen specificity is not known. Base qualities were left out, and no much larger clone turns up one base away. This receptor was taken from a male donor in good health. Some clones in this sample may be carry-over from other donors' samples. Input material: whole blood. This chain joins TRBV6-5 to TRBJ2-1; 8 bases in the middle match TRBD2. DNA sequence: TGTGCCAGCGGGGCGGGGGGCCAGGGGAATGAGCAGTTCTTC. Translation gives CASGAGGQGNEQFF.